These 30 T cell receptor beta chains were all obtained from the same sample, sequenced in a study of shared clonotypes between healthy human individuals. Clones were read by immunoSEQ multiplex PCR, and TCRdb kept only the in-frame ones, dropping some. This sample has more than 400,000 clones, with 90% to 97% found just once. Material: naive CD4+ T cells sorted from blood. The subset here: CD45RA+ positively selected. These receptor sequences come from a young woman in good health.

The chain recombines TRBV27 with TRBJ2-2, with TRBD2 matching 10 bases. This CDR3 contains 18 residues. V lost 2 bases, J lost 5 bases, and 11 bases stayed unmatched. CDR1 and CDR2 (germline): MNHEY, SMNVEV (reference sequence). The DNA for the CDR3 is TGTGCCAGCAGTTTACTCCAGGGGGGACTAGCGATTACCGGGGAGCTGTTTTTT. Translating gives CASSLLQGGLAITGELFF.

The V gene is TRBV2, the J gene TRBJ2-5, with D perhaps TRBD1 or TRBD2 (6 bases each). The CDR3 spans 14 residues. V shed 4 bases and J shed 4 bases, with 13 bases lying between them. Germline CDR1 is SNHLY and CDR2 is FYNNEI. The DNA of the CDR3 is TGTGCCAGCAGTGGACAGGCCGGGGGAGAGACCCAGTACTTC. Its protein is CASSGQAGGETQYF.

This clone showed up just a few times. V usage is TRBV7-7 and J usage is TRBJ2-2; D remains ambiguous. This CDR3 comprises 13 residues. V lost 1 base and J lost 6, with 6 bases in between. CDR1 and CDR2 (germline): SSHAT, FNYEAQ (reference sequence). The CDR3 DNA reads TGTGCCAGCAGCTTAGTCTTGGCCGGGGAGCTGTTTTTT. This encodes CASSLVLAGELFF. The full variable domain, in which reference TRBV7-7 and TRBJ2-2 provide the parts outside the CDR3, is GAGVSQSPRYKVTKRGQDVTLRCDPISSHATLYWYQQALGQGPEFLTYFNYEAQPDKSGLPSDRFSAERPEGSISTLTIQRTEQRDSAMYRCASSLVLAGELFFGEGSRLTVL.

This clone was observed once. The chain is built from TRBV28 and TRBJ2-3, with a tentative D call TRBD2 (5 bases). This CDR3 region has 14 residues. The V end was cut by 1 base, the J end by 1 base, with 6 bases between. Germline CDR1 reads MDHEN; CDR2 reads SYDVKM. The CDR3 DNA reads TGTGCCAGCAGTTTATTCGGGGGCACAGATACGCAGTATTTT. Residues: CASSLFGGTDTQYF.

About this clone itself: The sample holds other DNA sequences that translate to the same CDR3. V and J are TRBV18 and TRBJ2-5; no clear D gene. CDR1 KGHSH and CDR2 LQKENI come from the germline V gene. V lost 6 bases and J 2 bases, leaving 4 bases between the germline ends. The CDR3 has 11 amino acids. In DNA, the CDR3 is TGTGCCAGCTCCCGTCAAGAGACCCAGTACTTC. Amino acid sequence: CASSRQETQYF. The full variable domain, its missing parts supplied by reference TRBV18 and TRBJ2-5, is NAGVMQNPRHLVRRRGQEARLRCSPMKGHSHVYWYRQLPEEGLKFMVYLQKENIIDESGMPKERFSAEFPKEGPSILRIQQVVRGDSAAYFCASSRQETQYFGPGTRLLVL.

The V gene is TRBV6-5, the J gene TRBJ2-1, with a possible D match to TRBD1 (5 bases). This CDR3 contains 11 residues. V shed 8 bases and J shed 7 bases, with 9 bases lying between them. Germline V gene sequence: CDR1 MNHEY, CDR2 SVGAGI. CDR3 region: CASLGRNEQFF. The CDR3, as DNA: TGTGCCAGCCTGGGGCGGAATGAGCAGTTCTTC.

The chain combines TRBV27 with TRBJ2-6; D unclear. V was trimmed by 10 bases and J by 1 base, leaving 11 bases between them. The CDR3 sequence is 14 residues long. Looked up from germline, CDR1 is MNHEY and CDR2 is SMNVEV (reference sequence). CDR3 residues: CATKAGSGANVLTF. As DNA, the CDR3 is TGTGCCACTAAAGCAGGATCTGGGGCCAACGTCCTGACTTTC.

DNA for the CDR3: TGTGCCAGCAGCCCCCAGCGGGAGAGCCCTCCCAAGTACTTC. Residues: CASSPQRESPPKYF. V is TRBV7-2 and J is TRBJ2-5; 8 bases agree with TRBD2. The CDR3 has 14 residues. Trimming at V came to 5 bases and at J to 12 bases, leaving 14 bases not matched to a gene. Germline assignment: CDR1 SGHTA and CDR2 FQGNSA.

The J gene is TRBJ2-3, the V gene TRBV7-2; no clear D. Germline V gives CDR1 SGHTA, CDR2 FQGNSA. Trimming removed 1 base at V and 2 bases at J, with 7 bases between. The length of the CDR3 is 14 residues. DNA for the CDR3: TGTGCCAGCAGCTTAGGTACTCCCACAGATACGCAGTATTTT. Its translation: CASSLGTPTDTQYF.

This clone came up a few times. Written as DNA, the CDR3 is TGCAGCGTTGAAGTTGCAGAGGATGGCTACACCTTC. Its protein is CSVEVAEDGYTF. This chain links TRBV29-1 with TRBJ1-2; D uncertain. The CDR3 length is 12 residues. Deletions cut 1 base from V and 6 bases from J, with 9 bases between. CDR1 and CDR2 from the germline V gene are SQVTM and ANQGSEA.

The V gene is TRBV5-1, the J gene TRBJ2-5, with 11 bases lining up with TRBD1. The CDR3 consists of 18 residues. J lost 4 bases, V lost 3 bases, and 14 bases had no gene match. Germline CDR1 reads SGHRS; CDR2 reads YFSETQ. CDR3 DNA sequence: TGCGCCAGCAGCTCTCTCGCGCTGGGACAGGGGGAGTCAGAGACCCAGTACTTC. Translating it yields CASSSLALGQGESETQYF. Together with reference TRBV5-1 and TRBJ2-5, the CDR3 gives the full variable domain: KAGVTQTPRYLIKTRGQQVTLSCSPISGHRSVSWYQQTPGQGLQFLFEYFSETQRNKGNFPGRFSGRQFSNSRSEMNVSTLELGDSALYLCASSSLALGQGESETQYFGPGTRLLVL.

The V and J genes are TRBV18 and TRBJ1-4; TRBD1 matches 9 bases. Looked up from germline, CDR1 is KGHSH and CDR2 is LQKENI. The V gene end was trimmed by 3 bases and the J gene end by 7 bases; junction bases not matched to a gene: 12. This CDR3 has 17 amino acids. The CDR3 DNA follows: TGTGCCAGCTCACCGCTAATGGAGACAGGGGGAAGTGAAAAACTGTTTTTT. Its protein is CASSPLMETGGSEKLFF.

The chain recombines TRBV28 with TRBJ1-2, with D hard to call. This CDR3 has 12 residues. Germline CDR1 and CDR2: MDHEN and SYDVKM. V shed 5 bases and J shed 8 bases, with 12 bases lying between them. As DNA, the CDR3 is TGTGCCAGCAGTGAAGCCTCTGGGGGCTACACCTTC. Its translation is CASSEASGGYTF.

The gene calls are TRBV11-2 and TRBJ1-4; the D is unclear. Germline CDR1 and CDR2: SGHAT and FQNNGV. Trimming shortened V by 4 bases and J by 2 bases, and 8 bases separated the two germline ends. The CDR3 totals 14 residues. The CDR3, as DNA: TGTGCCAGCAGCTGGAGTACGACTAATGAAAAACTGTTTTTT. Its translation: CASSWSTTNEKLFF.

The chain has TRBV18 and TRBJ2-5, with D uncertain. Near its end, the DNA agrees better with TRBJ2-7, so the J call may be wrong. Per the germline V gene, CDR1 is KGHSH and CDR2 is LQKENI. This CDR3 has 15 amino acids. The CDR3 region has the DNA TGTGCCAGCTCACCAGGGCAGGCGAGTTTGCACGAGCAGTACTTC. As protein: CASSPGQASLHEQYF.

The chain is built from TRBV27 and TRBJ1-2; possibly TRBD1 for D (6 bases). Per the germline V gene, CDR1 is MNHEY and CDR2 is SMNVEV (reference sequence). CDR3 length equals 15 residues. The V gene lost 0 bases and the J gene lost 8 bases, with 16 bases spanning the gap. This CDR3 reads CASSLSGGRLYGYTF. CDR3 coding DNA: TGTGCCAGCAGTTTATCAGGGGGTCGTTTATACGGCTACACCTTC.

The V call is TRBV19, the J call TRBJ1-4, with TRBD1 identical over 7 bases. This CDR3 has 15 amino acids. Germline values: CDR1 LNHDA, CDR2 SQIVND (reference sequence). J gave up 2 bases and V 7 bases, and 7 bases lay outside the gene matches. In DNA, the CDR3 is TGTGCCAGTACTACCGACAGGGTCACTAATGAAAAACTGTTTTTT. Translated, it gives CASTTDRVTNEKLFF.

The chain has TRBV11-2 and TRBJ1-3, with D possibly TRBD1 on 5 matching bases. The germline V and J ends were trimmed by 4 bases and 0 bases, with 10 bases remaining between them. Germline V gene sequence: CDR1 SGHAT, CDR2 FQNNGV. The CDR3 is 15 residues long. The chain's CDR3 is CASSSQGNSGNTIYF. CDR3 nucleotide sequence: TGTGCCAGCAGCTCCCAGGGAAACTCTGGAAACACCATATATTTT.

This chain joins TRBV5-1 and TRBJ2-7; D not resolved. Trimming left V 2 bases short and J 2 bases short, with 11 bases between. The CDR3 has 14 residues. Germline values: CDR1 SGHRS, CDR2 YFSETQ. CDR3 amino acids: CASSFSAPTYEQYF. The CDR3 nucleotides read TGCGCCAGCAGCTTCTCAGCACCAACCTACGAGCAGTACTTC.

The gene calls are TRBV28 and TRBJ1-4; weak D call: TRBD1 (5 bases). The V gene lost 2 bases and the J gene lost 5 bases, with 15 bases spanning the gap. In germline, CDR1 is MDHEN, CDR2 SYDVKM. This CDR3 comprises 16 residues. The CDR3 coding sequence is TGTGCCAGCAGTTTACCCCTCCAGGGTCTCAATGAAAAACTGTTTTTT. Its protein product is CASSLPLQGLNEKLFF.

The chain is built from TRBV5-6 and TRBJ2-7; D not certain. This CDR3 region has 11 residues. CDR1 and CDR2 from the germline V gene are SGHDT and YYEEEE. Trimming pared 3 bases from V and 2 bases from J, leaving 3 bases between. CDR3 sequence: CASSSAYEQYF. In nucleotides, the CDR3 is TGTGCCAGCAGCTCGGCCTACGAGCAGTACTTC.

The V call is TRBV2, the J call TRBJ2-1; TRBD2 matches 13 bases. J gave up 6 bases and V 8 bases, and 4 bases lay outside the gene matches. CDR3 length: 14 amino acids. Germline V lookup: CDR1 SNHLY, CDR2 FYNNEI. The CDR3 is CASGGLAGLNEQFF. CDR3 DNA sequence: TGTGCCAGCGGGGGACTAGCGGGGCTCAATGAGCAGTTCTTC.

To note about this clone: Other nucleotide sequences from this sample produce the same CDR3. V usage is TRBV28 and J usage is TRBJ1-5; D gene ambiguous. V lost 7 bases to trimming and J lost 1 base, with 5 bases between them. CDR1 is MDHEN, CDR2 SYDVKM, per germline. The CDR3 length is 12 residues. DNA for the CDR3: TGTGCCAGCACCCTGAGCAATCAGCCCCAGCATTTT. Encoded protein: CASTLSNQPQHF.

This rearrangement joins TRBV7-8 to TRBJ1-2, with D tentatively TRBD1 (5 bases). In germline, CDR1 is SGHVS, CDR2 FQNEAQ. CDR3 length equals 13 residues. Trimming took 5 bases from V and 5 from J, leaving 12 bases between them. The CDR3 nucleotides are TGTGCCAGCAGCCTCCGAGACAGTTATGGCTACACCTTC. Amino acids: CASSLRDSYGYTF. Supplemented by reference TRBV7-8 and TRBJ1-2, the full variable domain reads GAGVSQSPRYKVAKRGQDVALRCDPISGHVSLFWYQQALGQGPEFLTYFQNEAQLDKSGLPSDRFFAERPEGSVSTLKIQRTQQEDSAVYLCASSLRDSYGYTFGSGTRLTVV.

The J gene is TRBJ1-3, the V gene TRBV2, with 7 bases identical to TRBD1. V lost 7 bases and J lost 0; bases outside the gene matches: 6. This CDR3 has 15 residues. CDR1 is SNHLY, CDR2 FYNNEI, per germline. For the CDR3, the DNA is TGTGCCAGCAACATCGACAGGGCCTCTGGAAACACCATATATTTT. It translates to CASNIDRASGNTIYF.

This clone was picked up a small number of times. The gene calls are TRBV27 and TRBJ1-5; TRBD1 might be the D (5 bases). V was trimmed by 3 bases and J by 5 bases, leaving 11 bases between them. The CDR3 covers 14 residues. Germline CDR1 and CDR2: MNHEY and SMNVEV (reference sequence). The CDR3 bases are TGTGCCAGCAGTTTTGGCACGGGGGATCAGCCCCAGCATTTT. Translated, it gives CASSFGTGDQPQHF.

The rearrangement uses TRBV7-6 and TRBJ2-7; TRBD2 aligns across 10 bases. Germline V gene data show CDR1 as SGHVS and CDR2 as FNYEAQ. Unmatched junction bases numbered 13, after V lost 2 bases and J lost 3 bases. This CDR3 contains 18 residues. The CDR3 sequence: CASSLRIGASGSFYEQYF. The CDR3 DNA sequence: TGTGCCAGCAGCTTACGAATCGGGGCTAGCGGGAGTTTCTACGAGCAGTACTTC.

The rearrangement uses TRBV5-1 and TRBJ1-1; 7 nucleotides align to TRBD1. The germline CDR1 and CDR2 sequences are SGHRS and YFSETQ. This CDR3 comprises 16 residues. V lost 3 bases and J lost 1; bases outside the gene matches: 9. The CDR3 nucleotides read TGCGCCAGCAGCTCAGGGACAGCGAGGGGGAACACTGAAGCTTTCTTT. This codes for CASSSGTARGNTEAFF.

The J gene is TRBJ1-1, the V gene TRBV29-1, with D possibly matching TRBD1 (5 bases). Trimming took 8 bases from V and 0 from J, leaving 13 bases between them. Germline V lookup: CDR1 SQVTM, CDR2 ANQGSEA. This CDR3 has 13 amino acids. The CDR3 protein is CSSGGGLNTEAFF. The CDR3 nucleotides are TGCAGCTCTGGCGGGGGGTTGAACACTGAAGCTTTCTTT.

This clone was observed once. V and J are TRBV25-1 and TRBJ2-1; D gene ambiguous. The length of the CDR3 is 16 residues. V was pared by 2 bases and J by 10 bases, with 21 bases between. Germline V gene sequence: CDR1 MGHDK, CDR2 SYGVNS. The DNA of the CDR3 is TGTGCCAGCAGTGAACTCTGGCCAGAGAAATCAATCGAGCAGTTCTTC. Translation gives CASSELWPEKSIEQFF.